This TCR beta chain came from a study of OX40 agonist ivuxolimab in advanced cancers. Study in general: Patients were treated with ivuxolimab, an agonistic anti-OX40 (CD134) antibody. The dose-escalation group included hepatocellular carcinoma, melanoma, renal cell carcinoma and head and neck cancer. There were three patients with partial responses, one having hepatocellular carcinoma and two cutaneous melanoma.

The data were produced by immunoSEQ multiplex PCR, yet TCRdb's version contains in-frame clones alone and is incomplete. The sample holds some 69,000 clones, around 89% seen once. After removal of 8 bases from V and 2 bases from J, the junction contained 5 bases not matched to a gene. The CDR3 loop spans 14 amino acids. CDR1 is MNHEY, CDR2 SVGAGI, per germline. This rearrangement joins TRBV6-5 to TRBJ1-5; TRBD1 matches 8 bases. The sequence was obtained from an adult with an advanced solid tumor such as melanoma, head and neck, liver or kidney cancer. Sample: CD4+ or CD8+ T cells sorted from blood, taken in a trial of the OX40 agonist ivuxolimab. CDR3 in amino acids: CASQDRGGNQPQHF. DNA of the CDR3: TGTGCCAGCCAAGACAGGGGTGGCAATCAGCCCCAGCATTTT.